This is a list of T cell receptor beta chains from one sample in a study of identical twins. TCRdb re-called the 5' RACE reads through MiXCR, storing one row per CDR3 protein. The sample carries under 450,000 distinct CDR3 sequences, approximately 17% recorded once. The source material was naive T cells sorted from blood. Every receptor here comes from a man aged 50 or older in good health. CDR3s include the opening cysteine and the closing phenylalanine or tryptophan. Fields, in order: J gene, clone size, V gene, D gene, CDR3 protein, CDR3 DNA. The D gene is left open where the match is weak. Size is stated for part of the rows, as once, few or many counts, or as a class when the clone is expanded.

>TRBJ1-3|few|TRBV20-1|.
CSASTQTGVSGNTIYF
TGCAGTGCTTCCACCCAAACAGGTGTCTCTGGAAACACCATATATTTT
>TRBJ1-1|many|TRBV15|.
CATSRDRGTEAFF
TGTGCCACCAGCAGAGATCGGGGCACTGAAGCTTTCTTT
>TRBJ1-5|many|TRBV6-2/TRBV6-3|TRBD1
CASIHDRGGWPQHF
TGTGCCAGCATTCACGACCGAGGGGGCTGGCCCCAGCATTTT
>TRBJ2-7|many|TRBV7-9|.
CASSLEREDSTYEQYF
TGTGCCAGCAGCCTCGAGAGGGAGGACAGTACCTACGAGCAGTACTTC
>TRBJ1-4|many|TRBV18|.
CASSSSTGRGEKLFF
TGTGCCAGCTCATCCTCGACGGGACGGGGTGAAAAACTGTTTTTT
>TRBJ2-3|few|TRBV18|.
CASSPQWRTVTDTQYF
TGTGCCAGCTCACCGCAATGGAGAACAGTCACAGATACGCAGTATTTT
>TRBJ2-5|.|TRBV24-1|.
CATSDPWQQETQYF
TGTGCCACCAGTGATCCCTGGCAGCAAGAGACCCAGTACTTC
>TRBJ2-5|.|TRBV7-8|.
CASSLTAVKETQYF
TGTGCCAGCAGCTTAACGGCAGTAAAAGAGACCCAGTACTTC
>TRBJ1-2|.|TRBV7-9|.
CASRHDPIAYGYTF
TGTGCCAGCAGGCACGATCCGATCGCGTATGGCTACACCTTC
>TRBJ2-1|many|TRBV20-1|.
CSAISEADPWDEQFF
TGCAGTGCTATATCCGAAGCGGACCCCTGGGATGAGCAGTTCTTC
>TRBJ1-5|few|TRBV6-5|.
CASSYSPGNQPQHF
TGTGCCAGCAGTTACTCTCCCGGGAATCAGCCCCAGCATTTT
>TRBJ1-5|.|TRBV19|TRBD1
CASMPTGGNQPQHF
TGTGCCAGTATGCCGACAGGGGGTAATCAGCCCCAGCATTTT
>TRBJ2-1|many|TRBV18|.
CASSPPDSSYNEQFF
TGTGCCAGCTCACCACCTGACAGCTCCTACAATGAGCAGTTCTTC
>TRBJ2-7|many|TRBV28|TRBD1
CASSPLWTGGEQYF
TGTGCCAGCAGCCCATTATGGACAGGGGGGGAGCAGTACTTC
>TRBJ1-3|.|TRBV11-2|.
CASSLAGQTGNTIYF
TGTGCCAGCAGCTTAGCAGGCCAGACTGGAAACACCATATATTTT
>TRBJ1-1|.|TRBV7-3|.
CASSPGPNTEALF
TGTGCCAGCAGCCCCGGGCCGAACACTGAAGCTCTCTTT
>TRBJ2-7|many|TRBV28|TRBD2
CASRGVRGGDYEQYF
TGTGCCAGCAGGGGCGTCCGGGGGGGCGACTACGAGCAGTACTTC
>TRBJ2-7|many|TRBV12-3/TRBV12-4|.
CASNRDSGYEQYF
TGTGCCAGCAACAGGGACTCTGGCTACGAGCAGTACTTC
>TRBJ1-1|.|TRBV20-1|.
CGALAGNTEAFF
TGCGGTGCCTTGGCAGGGAACACTGAAGCTTTCTTT
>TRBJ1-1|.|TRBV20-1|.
CSAGSTRTTEAFF
TGCAGTGCTGGCTCCACACGGACTACTGAAGCTTTCTTT
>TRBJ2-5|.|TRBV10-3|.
CAISESLQETQYF
TGTGCCATCAGTGAGTCACTCCAAGAGACCCAGTACTTC
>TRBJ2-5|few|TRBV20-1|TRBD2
CSARLPGLAGVQETQYF
TGCAGTGCTAGACTTCCGGGACTAGCGGGGGTACAAGAGACCCAGTACTTC
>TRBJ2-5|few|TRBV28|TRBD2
CASSLSSGGMETQYF
TGTGCCAGCAGTTTAAGTAGCGGGGGGATGGAGACCCAGTACTTC
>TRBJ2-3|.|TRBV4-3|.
CASSQGLGVGTDTQYF
TGCGCCAGCAGCCAAGGGCTCGGCGTAGGGACAGATACGCAGTATTTT
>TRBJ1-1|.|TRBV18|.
CASSPIPGPSTEAFF
TGTGCCAGCTCACCCATCCCGGGCCCGAGCACTGAAGCTTTCTTT
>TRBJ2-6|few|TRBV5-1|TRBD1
CASSLASGTGLGANVLTF
TGCGCCAGCAGCTTGGCTTCCGGGACAGGTCTCGGGGCCAACGTCCTGACTTTC
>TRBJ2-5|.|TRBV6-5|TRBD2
CASSYGASGGENQETQYF
TGTGCCAGCAGTTACGGGGCTAGCGGGGGGGAAAACCAAGAGACCCAGTACTTC
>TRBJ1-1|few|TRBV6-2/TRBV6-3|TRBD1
CASRGQLNTEAFF
TGTGCCAGCAGGGGACAGCTGAACACTGAAGCTTTCTTT
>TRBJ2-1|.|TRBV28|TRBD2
CASRQGLAGVEQFF
TGTGCCAGCAGACAAGGACTAGCGGGAGTTGAGCAGTTCTTC
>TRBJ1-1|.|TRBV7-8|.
CASSLAIEGDAFF
TGTGCCAGCAGCTTAGCGATCGAGGGTGACGCTTTCTTT
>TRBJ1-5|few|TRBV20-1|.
CSARDGGTGNQPQHF
TGCAGTGCTAGAGATGGGGGGACGGGCAATCAGCCCCAGCATTTT
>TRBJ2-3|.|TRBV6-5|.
CASSYYGTDTQYF
TGTGCCAGCAGTTACTACGGAACAGATACGCAGTATTTT
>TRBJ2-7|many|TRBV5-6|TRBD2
CASGGGSSYEQYF
TGTGCCAGCGGAGGCGGGAGTTCCTACGAGCAGTACTTC
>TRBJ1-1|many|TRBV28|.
CASGTPGKAFF
TGTGCCAGCGGGACGCCAGGAAAAGCTTTCTTT
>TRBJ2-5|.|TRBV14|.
CASSRSGTEETQYF
TGTGCCAGCAGCCGATCCGGGACGGAAGAGACCCAGTACTTC
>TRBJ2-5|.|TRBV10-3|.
CAISESPSERETQYF
TGTGCCATCAGTGAGTCCCCTAGCGAGAGGGAGACCCAGTACTTC
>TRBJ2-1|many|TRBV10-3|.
CAISGGVSYNEQFF
TGTGCCATCAGTGGTGGAGTGTCCTACAATGAGCAGTTCTTC
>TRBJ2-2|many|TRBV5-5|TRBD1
CASSGRTGGNTGELFF
TGTGCCAGCAGCGGTCGGACAGGGGGCAACACCGGGGAGCTGTTTTTT
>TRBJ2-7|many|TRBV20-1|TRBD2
CSARTSGGYEQYF
TGCAGTGCCAGGACTAGCGGGGGCTACGAGCAGTACTTC
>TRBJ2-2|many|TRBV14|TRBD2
CASSQEVGGPIGELFF
TGTGCCAGCAGCCAAGAGGTGGGAGGGCCGATCGGGGAGCTGTTTTTT
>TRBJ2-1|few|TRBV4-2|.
CASSQRVAESSYNEQFF
TGTGCCAGCAGCCAAAGGGTAGCGGAAAGCTCCTACAATGAGCAGTTCTTC
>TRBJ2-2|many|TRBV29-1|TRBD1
CSVLIPRDRYTGELFF
TGCAGCGTTCTCATCCCTCGGGACAGGTACACCGGGGAGCTGTTTTTT
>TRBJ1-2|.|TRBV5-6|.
CASSARTPDGYTF
TGTGCCAGCAGCGCCCGGACACCCGATGGCTACACCTTC
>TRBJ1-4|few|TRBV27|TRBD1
CASSAGQGVGVNEKLFF
TGTGCCAGCAGTGCCGGACAGGGGGTAGGGGTTAATGAAAAACTGTTTTTT